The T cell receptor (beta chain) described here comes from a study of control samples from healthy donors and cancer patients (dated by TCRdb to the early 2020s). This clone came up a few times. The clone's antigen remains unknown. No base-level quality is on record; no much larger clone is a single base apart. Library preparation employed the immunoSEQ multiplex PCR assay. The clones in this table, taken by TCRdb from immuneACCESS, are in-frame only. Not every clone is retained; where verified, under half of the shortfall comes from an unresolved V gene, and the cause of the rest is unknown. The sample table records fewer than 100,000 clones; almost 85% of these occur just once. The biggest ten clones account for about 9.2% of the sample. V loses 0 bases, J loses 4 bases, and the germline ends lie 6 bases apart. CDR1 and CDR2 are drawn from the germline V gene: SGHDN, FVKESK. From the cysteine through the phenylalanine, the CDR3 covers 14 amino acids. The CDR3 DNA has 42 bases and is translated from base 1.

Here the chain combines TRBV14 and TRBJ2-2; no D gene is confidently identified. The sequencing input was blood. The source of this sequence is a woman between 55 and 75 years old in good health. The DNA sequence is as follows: TGTGCCAGCAGCCAAGAGCGGTTCACCGGGGAGCTGTTTTTT. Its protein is CASSQERFTGELFF.